A selection of T cell receptor beta chains follows, all from one sample in a study of T cell responses to AZD1222 COVID-19 vaccine. Here immunoSEQ multiplex PCR was the method, and the copy in TCRdb shows in-frame clones only, minus some. The sample holds approximately 140,000 clones, roughly 90% seen once. The sample in question was peripheral blood, obtained 28 days after the second AZD1222 dose. The origin of the receptors is an adult who received the AZD1222 COVID-19 vaccine. Both conserved end residues are part of each CDR3. D genes are given only for firm matches. Rows give clone size only sometimes, using once, few, many, or a class for an expanded clone.

abundance	j_gene	d_gene	v_gene	CDR3nt	CDR3aa
-	TRBJ2-1	TRBD1	TRBV7-6	TGTGCCAGCAGCTTAGAAGGACAGGACTACAATGAGCAGTTCTTC	CASSLEGQDYNEQFF
-	TRBJ2-7	TRBD2	TRBV19	TGTGCCAGTAGTCCCCGGACTAGCGGGAGTGCGCAGTACTTC	CASSPRTSGSAQYF
once	TRBJ2-3	TRBD2	TRBV12-5	TGTGCTAGTGGTTTGGTACGAACTAGCGGGAGGGTCACAGATACGCAGTATTTT	CASGLVRTSGRVTDTQYF
-	TRBJ2-7	-	TRBV12-3/TRBV12-4	TGTGCCAGCAGTTTAGCCAGGCGAGCGGAGCAGTACTTC	CASSLARRAEQYF
-	TRBJ1-5	TRBD1	TRBV4-1	TGCGCCAGCAGCCAAGTTACGGCAGGGGGAGACAATCAGCCCCAGCATTTT	CASSQVTAGGDNQPQHF
few	TRBJ2-7	-	TRBV11-2	TGTGCCAGCAGCATTAGATCACCCGGGACCCGGGGCGAGCAGTACTTC	CASSIRSPGTRGEQYF
-	TRBJ2-7	-	TRBV25-1	TGTGCCAGCAGTGAAGGGCTCCGAGGCGAGCAGTACTTC	CASSEGLRGEQYF
-	TRBJ1-2	TRBD1	TRBV5-1	TGCGCCAGCAGCCAATCCAAGGACAGGCGTAACTATGGCTACACCTTC	CASSQSKDRRNYGYTF
-	TRBJ1-1	-	TRBV6-2/TRBV6-3	TGTGCCAGCAGTTACTCGACAGTCGCGGTCAGAGGAGCTTTCTTT	CASSYSTVAVRGAFF
once	TRBJ1-5	TRBD1	TRBV19	TGTGCCAGTAGTATCGACAGGGGGTATCAGCCCCAGCATTTT	CASSIDRGYQPQHF
-	TRBJ1-2	-	TRBV25-1	TGTGCCAGCAGTGAATATAATGGCTACACCTTC	CASSEYNGYTF
-	TRBJ2-7	-	TRBV7-2	TGTGCCAGCAGCTTAGGGGATAAGGGCCACGAGCAGTACTTC	CASSLGDKGHEQYF
once	TRBJ2-1	-	TRBV11-2	TGTGCCAGCAGCTGGGGGACGCAAGTGGGTGAGCAGTTCTTC	CASSWGTQVGEQFF
once	TRBJ2-1	TRBD1	TRBV11-3	TGTGCCAGCAGCCCAACAGGGGGAAGGTCCTACAATGAGCAGTTCTTC	CASSPTGGRSYNEQFF
-	TRBJ2-5	-	TRBV6-6	TGTGCCAGCATGGGCGGGATACAAGAGACCCAGTACTTC	CASMGGIQETQYF
-	TRBJ2-5	-	TRBV5-1	TGCGCCAGCAGCTTGGATTATTTGCAGGGAAGAGAGACCCAGTACTTC	CASSLDYLQGRETQYF
-	TRBJ1-2	-	TRBV6-6	TGTGCCAGCAGTTACGAGGGGAGCTATGGCTACACCTTC	CASSYEGSYGYTF
-	TRBJ2-1	-	TRBV6-2/TRBV6-3	TGTGCCAGCAGTTACCAGGGATCACAGGGAGCGTTCTTC	CASSYQGSQGAFF
-	TRBJ2-7	-	TRBV29-1	TGCAGCGTGGCCCCGTCGCCCCAGGGTACCTACGAGCAGTACTTC	CSVAPSPQGTYEQYF
-	TRBJ1-4	-	TRBV10-3	TGTGCCATTCGGGACCCTAATGAAAAACTGTTTTTT	CAIRDPNEKLFF
-	TRBJ1-1	-	TRBV30	TGTGCCTGGAGTTCGGACAGAGGCACTGAAGCTTTCTTT	CAWSSDRGTEAFF
-	TRBJ2-1	-	TRBV6-2/TRBV6-3	TGTGCCAGCAGACCTCCCGGGACGGTAAGGTTCTTC	CASRPPGTVRFF